This T cell receptor (beta chain) originates from a study of type 1 regulatory T cells. Germline loops: CDR1 SGHRS, CDR2 YFSETQ. Trimming took 0 bases from V and 4 from J; bases not matched to a gene: 3. The CDR3 has 15 amino acids. One entry per CDR3 protein, called by TCRdb with MiXCR from the reads. The sample gives 75,000 to 100,000 distinct CDR3 sequences, around a third of which show up once; about 2.4% is in the top ten. The sequenced sample was CD4+ T cells, either the whole sample or a sorted fraction (not recorded which). This TCR came from a human donor in good health. The rearrangement joins TRBV5-1 to TRBJ2-2, with 7 positions matching TRBD2. CDR3 protein: CASSLEGLSTGELFF. The CDR3, as DNA: TGCGCCAGCAGCTTGGAGGGACTATCCACCGGGGAGCTGTTTTTT.